This T cell receptor beta chain was retrieved from a study of graft-versus-host responses after intestinal transplantation. On the study more broadly: Recipients were given multivisceral, liver-intestinal, or isolated intestinal transplants.

Sequenced by immunoSEQ multiplex PCR; TCRdb stores in-frame clones only, minus some. The sample lists about 12,000 clones, roughly 37% occurring once. CDR3 size: 12 residues. From germline, CDR1 is SGHAT and CDR2 FQNNGV. The V and J ends lost 2 bases and 7 bases respectively, with 8 bases between them. Plated together were roughly 200,000 CFSE-labeled responder cells and roughly 200,000 irradiated, violet-dye-labeled stimulator cells. Upon completion of the reaction, proliferating CFSE-low responders, both CD3+CD4+ and CD3+CD8+, were sorted. The sequencing here drew on alloreactive CD8+ T cells from a mixed lymphocyte reaction culture, taken before intestinal transplant. Regarding subset: CFSE-low proliferating T cells sorted from roughly 6-day pre-transplant mixed lymphocyte reaction (GvH or HvG direction). The clonotype was recovered from a human patient who received an intestinal transplant. The chain carries TRBV11-2 and TRBJ1-1, with D hard to call. In nucleotides, the CDR3 is TGTGCCAGCAGCTTATCGGTGGGTGAAGCTTTCTTT. Its translation: CASSLSVGEAFF. The full variable domain, completed using reference TRBV11-2 and TRBJ1-1, is EAGVAQSPRYKIIEKRQSVAFWCNPISGHATLYWYQQILGQGPKLLIQFQNNGVVDDSQLPKDRFSAERLKGVDSTLKIQPAKLEDSAVYLCASSLSVGEAFFGQGTRLTVV.